Described below is a single T cell receptor beta chain sequence and its context. This CDR3 has 15 residues. V was trimmed by 4 bases and J by 5 bases, leaving 16 bases between them. The germline CDR1 and CDR2 sequences are MNHEY and SMNVEV (reference sequence). This sample is part of a study of PD-L1 blockade in urothelial cancer. Data came from immunoSEQ multiplex PCR; TCRdb stores just in-frame clones and leaves some out. The sample lists about 30,000 clones, 75% to 90% occurring once. The TCR comes from a man aged 50 to 60 with urothelial cancer. The chain couples TRBV27 to TRBJ2-3; D might be TRBD1 (6 bases). Sequences were derived from PBMCs, sampled around atezolizumab (anti-PD-L1) treatment. The CDR3 is CASSSTGLGGDTQYF. The CDR3 DNA sequence: TGTGCCAGCAGTTCAACAGGGCTTGGGGGAGATACGCAGTATTTT.